One and the same sample provided the 29 T cell receptor beta chains below, sequenced in a study of PD-1 blockade in classical Hodgkin lymphoma. Data came from immunoSEQ multiplex PCR; TCRdb stores just in-frame clones and leaves some out. Among under 100,000 clones, 80% to 95% were seen once, and the ten largest hold approximately 2.4%. Relapse was seen in all patients after autologous stem cell transplantation, and brentuximab vedotin exposure was variable. Specimen: peripheral blood mononuclear cells (PBMCs), collected before the second cycle of nivolumab. Receptor source: a human donor with classical Hodgkin lymphoma.

J is TRBJ2-7 and V is TRBV4-1; TRBD1 matches 11 bases. CDR1 and CDR2 from the germline V gene are MGHRA and YSYEKL. The trim removed 1 base at V and 2 bases at J, leaving 4 bases unmatched. The CDR3 extends over 16 amino acids. DNA of the CDR3: TGCGCCAGCAGCCAAGGAATGGGACAGGGGGCCTACGAGCAGTACTTC. The encoded protein is CASSQGMGQGAYEQYF.

V usage is TRBV2 and J usage is TRBJ1-5; D is perhaps TRBD1 (5 bases). Germline values: CDR1 SNHLY, CDR2 FYNNEI. Trimming left V 6 bases short and J 6 bases short, with 15 bases between. The CDR3 loop spans 14 amino acids. As DNA, the CDR3 is TGTGCCAGCAGCTTTGAAGGGACCGGTCAGCCCCAGCATTTT. Amino acid sequence: CASSFEGTGQPQHF.

V usage is TRBV5-1 and J usage is TRBJ1-1; D is possibly TRBD1 (5 bases). The germline gives CDR1 SGHRS, CDR2 YFSETQ. Trimming shortened V by 1 base and J by 14 bases, and 18 bases separated the two germline ends. This CDR3 region has 13 residues. DNA of the CDR3: TGCGCCAGCAGCTTGTCGAGTGGGGCTCAGCTGTTCTTT. It specifies CASSLSSGAQLFF.

The chain links TRBV11-2 to TRBJ2-3; tentatively, D is TRBD1 (7 bases). This CDR3 is 16 amino acids long. Looked up from germline, CDR1 is SGHAT and CDR2 is FQNNGV. V lost 6 bases and J lost 4, with 20 bases in between. CDR3 loop: CASREPQGRRADTQYF. CDR3 bases: TGTGCCAGCAGAGAACCACAGGGGAGGCGCGCAGATACGCAGTATTTT. Variable domain in full (rest from reference TRBV11-2 and TRBJ2-3): EAGVAQSPRYKIIEKRQSVAFWCNPISGHATLYWYQQILGQGPKLLIQFQNNGVVDDSQLPKDRFSAERLKGVDSTLKIQPAKLEDSAVYLCASREPQGRRADTQYFGPGTRLTVL.

This chain links TRBV14 with TRBJ2-2; 7 bases are a match to TRBD1. Per the germline V gene, CDR1 is SGHDN and CDR2 is FVKESK. V lost 4 bases and J lost 7; bases outside the gene matches: 6. This CDR3 is 14 amino acids long. The CDR3 sequence: CASSPGTVLGELFF. CDR3 DNA: TGTGCCAGCAGCCCGGGGACAGTGCTCGGGGAGCTGTTTTTT.

The rearrangement links TRBV5-5 to TRBJ2-5; TRBD1 might be the D (5 bases). This CDR3 has 14 residues. The ends were cut back, 0 bases at V and 3 bases at J, with 9 bases in the middle. CDR1 is SGHKS and CDR2 is YYEKEE in the germline V gene (reference sequence). The CDR3 region has the DNA TGTGCCAGCAGCTTGGGGGGCAGCGAAGAGACCCAGTACTTC. Its translation: CASSLGGSEETQYF. Full variable domain (rest looked up from reference TRBV5-5 and TRBJ2-5): DAGVTQSPTHLIKTRGQQVTLRCSPISGHKSVSWYQQVLGQGPQFIFQYYEKEERGRGNFPDRFSARQFPNYSSELNVNALLLGDSALYLCASSLGGSEETQYFGPGTRLLVL.

The rearrangement joins TRBV25-1 to TRBJ2-1; D ambiguous. V lost 10 bases and J 0 bases, leaving 16 bases between the germline ends. The CDR3 has 15 residues. Per the germline V gene, CDR1 is MGHDK and CDR2 is SYGVNS. The CDR3, as DNA: TGTGCCACAGCCCGGACCTCCCCCTCCTACAATGAGCAGTTCTTC. Translated: CATARTSPSYNEQFF. The full variable domain, its missing parts supplied by reference TRBV25-1 and TRBJ2-1, is EADIYQTPRYLVIGTGKKITLECSQTMGHDKMYWYQQDPGMELHLIHYSYGVNSTEKGDLSSESTVSRIRTEHFPLTLESARPSHTSQYLCATARTSPSYNEQFFGPGTRLTVL.

The chain employs TRBV4-1 and TRBJ1-2; D is possibly TRBD1 (6 bases). Deletions cut 3 bases from V and 4 bases from J, with 12 bases between. Per the germline V gene, CDR1 is MGHRA and CDR2 is YSYEKL. This CDR3 comprises 14 residues. In nucleotides, the CDR3 is TGCGCCAGCAGCCAGTTAGGGGGGGCCTATGGCTACACCTTC. This gives the protein CASSQLGGAYGYTF.

This chain links TRBV27 with TRBJ2-5; 11 positions match TRBD1. The end of the DNA aligns better with TRBJ2-7, so the J call may be wrong. The CDR3 runs 14 residues. Germline CDR1 reads MNHEY; CDR2 reads SMNVEV (reference sequence). The CDR3 protein is CASSPGTGGYEQYF. CDR3 DNA: TGTGCCAGCAGTCCCGGGACAGGGGGCTACGAGCAGTACTTC.

The CDR3, as DNA: TGTGCCAGCAGCTTGGGCCAGGGGGGAGGGACCCAGTACTTC. It codes for CASSLGQGGGTQYF. The chain joins TRBV5-4 to TRBJ2-5, with D possibly being TRBD1 (7 bases). From germline, CDR1 is SGHNT and CDR2 YYREEE (reference sequence). The CDR3 loop spans 14 amino acids. The V end lost 0 bases, the J end lost 7 bases, and 13 bases lay between the germline ends.

This clone occurred once. The CDR3 nucleotides read TGCGCCAGCAGCGGATCGAGCGGAACCTACGAGCAGTACTTC. Its protein product is CASSGSSGTYEQYF. The rearrangement uses TRBV4-1 and TRBJ2-7; D is perhaps TRBD2 (5 bases). Germline assignment: CDR1 MGHRA and CDR2 YSYEKL. The ends were cut back, 5 bases at V and 2 bases at J, with 13 bases in the middle. The CDR3 is 14 residues long.

The chain employs TRBV4-1 and TRBJ2-3, with D hard to call. The CDR3 runs to 13 residues. V dropped 1 base and J dropped 6 bases, with 8 bases sitting between them. Germline V gives CDR1 MGHRA, CDR2 YSYEKL. As DNA, the CDR3 is TGCGCCAGCAGCCAAGGGTCCGGGGATACGCAGTATTTT. It translates to CASSQGSGDTQYF.

The V call is TRBV7-9, the J call TRBJ1-2; no clear D gene. This CDR3 region has 16 residues. The germline V and J ends were trimmed by 0 bases and 3 bases, with 14 bases remaining between them. Per the germline V gene, CDR1 is SEHNR and CDR2 is FQNEAQ (reference sequence). This chain's CDR3 is CASSLAPVTSHYGYTF. The CDR3 nucleotides read TGTGCCAGCAGCTTAGCGCCCGTCACCAGTCACTATGGCTACACCTTC.

This chain joins TRBV9 and TRBJ2-1; 7 bases match TRBD1. V was clipped by 0 bases and J by 0 bases; unmatched bases: 0. This CDR3 has 15 residues. Germline V gene data show CDR1 as SGDLS and CDR2 as YYNGEE. CDR3 region: CASSVAGGSYNEQFF. Here the CDR3 DNA reads TGTGCCAGCAGCGTAGCAGGGGGCTCCTACAATGAGCAGTTCTTC.

The V gene is TRBV10-3, the J gene TRBJ1-4; a possible D gene is TRBD1 (6 bases). The CDR3 is 18 residues long. Germline CDR1 reads ENHRY; CDR2 reads SYGVKD. V lost 2 bases, J lost 2 bases, and 18 bases lay in between. The CDR3: CAISEKEIGGHTNEKLFF. The CDR3 bases are TGTGCCATCAGTGAGAAGGAAATCGGGGGCCATACTAATGAAAAACTGTTTTTT.

The rearrangement joins TRBV6-4 to TRBJ2-7; 7 nucleotides align to TRBD2. The J segment lost 6 bases and the V segment lost 0 bases, leaving 11 bases of the junction unmatched. This CDR3 contains 16 residues. Germline assignment: CDR1 MRHNA and CDR2 SNTAGT. CDR3 nucleotides: TGTGCCAGCAGTGACTCGACGGGGAGGGGAAGGGGCGAGCAGTACTTC. Amino acid sequence: CASSDSTGRGRGEQYF.

The V and J genes are TRBV25-1 and TRBJ1-1; D gene unclear. The CDR3 is 13 amino acids. V lost 7 bases to trimming and J lost 1 base, with 10 bases between them. Germline loops: CDR1 MGHDK, CDR2 SYGVNS. CDR3 amino acids: CASTSPANTEAFF. The CDR3 region has the DNA TGTGCCAGCACCAGTCCAGCGAACACTGAAGCTTTCTTT.

This clone occurred once. The V and J genes are TRBV7-9 and TRBJ1-1, with a weak D call TRBD1 (5 bases). The length of the CDR3 is 13 residues. V was trimmed by 3 bases and J by 3 bases, leaving 8 bases between them. CDR1 and CDR2 (germline): SEHNR, FQNEAQ (reference sequence). This chain's CDR3 is CASSFRGHTEAFF. The CDR3 nucleotides are TGTGCCAGCAGCTTCCGGGGCCACACTGAAGCTTTCTTT.

The chain carries TRBV29-1 and TRBJ2-7, with unresolved D. Trimming removed 6 bases at V and 2 bases at J, with 14 bases between. Germline V gene data show CDR1 as SQVTM and CDR2 as ANQGSEA. CDR3 length: 13 amino acids. CDR3 nucleotide sequence: TGCAGCGTCGCAAACGTATTCGCCTACGAGCAGTACTTC. Translation gives CSVANVFAYEQYF.

The chain combines TRBV27 with TRBJ2-1, with 7 bases aligning to TRBD2. This CDR3 is built from 17 residues. CDR1 and CDR2 from the germline V gene are MNHEY and SMNVEV (reference sequence). V trimming: 1 base; J trimming: 3 bases; junction bases outside the gene matches: 9. The DNA for the CDR3 is TGTGCCAGCAGTTTATGGGGCAGCGGGGACGGCTACAATGAGCAGTTCTTC. This encodes CASSLWGSGDGYNEQFF.

This clone was seen only once. The chain employs TRBV9 and TRBJ1-1, with D perhaps matching TRBD1 (5 bases). The ends were cut back, 0 bases at V and 4 bases at J, with 10 bases in the middle. The CDR3 extends over 14 amino acids. From germline, CDR1 is SGDLS and CDR2 YYNGEE. CDR3 in amino acids: CASSVAPGGTEAFF. Here the CDR3 DNA reads TGTGCCAGCAGCGTAGCCCCCGGGGGCACTGAAGCTTTCTTT.

Only one count was recorded for this clone. The CDR3 region is CASSLGLAAAEQYF. In DNA form, the CDR3 reads TGTGCCAGCAGCTTAGGACTAGCGGCCGCTGAGCAGTACTTC. J is TRBJ2-7 and V is TRBV7-9; 9 bases line up with TRBD2. The trim removed 1 base at V and 7 bases at J, leaving 5 bases unmatched. Germline CDR1 reads SEHNR; CDR2 reads FQNEAQ (reference sequence). The CDR3 extends over 14 amino acids.

V is TRBV7-2 and J is TRBJ2-5; no definite D call. V dropped 3 bases and J dropped 2 bases, with 7 bases sitting between them. Germline CDR1 SGHTA, CDR2 FQGNSA. This CDR3 has 13 residues. DNA for the CDR3: TGTGCCAGCAGCTTCGCTACACAAGAGACCCAGTACTTC. Protein: CASSFATQETQYF.

The chain is built from TRBV11-2 and TRBJ2-7, with no clear D. CDR1 SGHAT and CDR2 FQNNGV come from the germline V gene. Trimming took 4 bases from V and 0 from J, leaving 13 bases between them. The CDR3 is 15 residues long. DNA for the CDR3: TGTGCCAGCAGCTCTTGGACGGAAAACTCCTACGAGCAGTACTTC. It codes for CASSSWTENSYEQYF.

The chain combines TRBV5-8 with TRBJ1-4, with TRBD1 identical over 7 bases. The CDR3 has 14 amino acids. J was trimmed by 8 bases and V by 4 bases; bases with no gene match: 8. Germline CDR1 reads SGHTS; CDR2 reads YDEGEE. The CDR3 protein is CASSPDRFGEKLFF. DNA for the CDR3: TGTGCCAGCAGCCCGGACAGGTTCGGGGAAAAACTGTTTTTT.

The CDR3 here is CASIAQAWGSSNQPQHF. CDR3 DNA sequence: TGTGCCAGCATAGCCCAGGCGTGGGGGTCGAGCAATCAGCCCCAGCATTTT. This chain joins TRBV5-8 and TRBJ1-5; a possible D gene is TRBD1 (5 bases). Trimming left V 6 bases short and J 1 base short, with 20 bases between. There are 17 residues in the CDR3. CDR1 and CDR2 from the germline V gene are SGHTS and YDEGEE.

V gene TRBV21-1 combines with J gene TRBJ1-1. TRBV21-1 is given as a pseudogene. The CDR3 extends over 13 amino acids. The CDR3 nucleotides read TGTGCCAGCAGCCGCAGCATGAACACTGAAGCTTTCTTT. Translated, it gives CASSRSMNTEAFF.

The chain carries TRBV10-3 and TRBJ1-1, with D hard to call. This CDR3 contains 13 residues. V was pared by 7 bases and J by 0 bases, with 9 bases between. Germline V gene sequence: CDR1 ENHRY, CDR2 SYGVKD. The CDR3 sequence: CAITQQMNTEAFF. The CDR3 coding sequence is TGTGCCATCACCCAGCAGATGAACACTGAAGCTTTCTTT.

The chain carries TRBV7-2 and TRBJ2-2; D possibly corresponds to TRBD2 (6 bases). Deletions cut 4 bases from V and 5 bases from J, with 14 bases between. Germline assignment: CDR1 SGHTA and CDR2 FQGNSA. The CDR3 has 15 amino acids. CDR3 nucleotides: TGTGCCAGCAGCTCTAGCGCGGTGGCTACCGGGGAGCTGTTTTTT. Protein product: CASSSSAVATGELFF.